The next 16 T cell receptor beta chains were all read from a single sample in a study of identical twins (dated by TCRdb to the mid-2010s). The library was prepared using 5' RACE. The reads were generated on an Illumina HiSeq 2000. TCRdb reprocessing: public reads trimmed at Q25 with fastp, clones called with MiXCR, in-frame beta chains kept. Identical CDR3 proteins give one entry, which carries the most common genes and DNA. The table for this sample lists under 900,000 distinct CDR3 sequences; over 15% of them were counted only once. Together, the top ten hold around 12% of the sample. The same sample was also studied in work on T cells expressing NK-cell markers.

Sequencing input: PBMCs. The receptors shown here come from a woman aged 18-35 years in good health.

The chain combines TRBV20-1 with TRBJ2-1, with D maybe TRBD1 (6 bases). The CDR3 sequence is 12 residues long. Germline V gene sequence: CDR1 DFQATT, CDR2 SNEGSKA (reference sequence). V lost 5 bases and J 8 bases, leaving 13 bases between the germline ends. CDR3 coding DNA: TGCAGTGCTTGCCCAGGGGCGGATGAGCAGTTCTTC. This gives the protein CSACPGADEQFF.

This clonotype was counted a few times. V gene TRBV5-1 combines with J gene TRBJ1-2; D call uncertain. Between the trimmed V and J ends, which lost 0 bases and 2 bases, there was a span of 8 bases. The CDR3 is made up of 14 amino acids. Germline CDR1 is SGHRS and CDR2 is YFSETQ. CDR3 nucleotide sequence: TGCGCCAGCAGCTTGGGAACAAACAACTATGGCTACACCTTC. As protein: CASSLGTNNYGYTF. Looking up the rest from reference TRBV5-1 and TRBJ1-2 gives the full variable domain: KAGVTQTPRYLIKTRGQQVTLSCSPISGHRSVSWYQQTPGQGLQFLFEYFSETQRNKGNFPGRFSGRQFSNSRSEMNVSTLELGDSALYLCASSLGTNNYGYTFGSGTRLTVV.

Points on this clonotype: Germline and junction disagree at one end, which may indicate a read error. The genes are TRBV30 and TRBJ2-2, with a weak D call TRBD2 (5 bases). Germline loops: CDR1 GTSNPN, CDR2 SVGIG (reference sequence). The CDR3 covers 12 residues. This CDR3 reads CAWTPNTGELYF. Here the CDR3 DNA reads TGTGCCTGGACTCCGAACACCGGGGAGCTGTATTTT.

Only a few counts were recorded for this clonotype. The V and J genes are TRBV7-2 and TRBJ1-2; no definite D call. Germline CDR1 reads SGHTA; CDR2 reads FQGNSA. V gave up 3 bases and J gave up 6 bases, with 17 bases separating them. This CDR3 contains 15 residues. The CDR3 nucleotides read TGTGCCAGCAGCTTGGTTGGTGACGGGGTCCATGGCTACACCTTC. This gives the protein CASSLVGDGVHGYTF. The whole variable domain, filled in from reference TRBV7-2 and TRBJ1-2, reads GAGVSQSPSNKVTEKGKDVELRCDPISGHTALYWYRQSLGQGLEFLIYFQGNSAPDKSGLPSDRFSAERTGGSVSTLTIQRTQQEDSAVYLCASSLVGDGVHGYTFGSGTRLTVV.

The rearrangement uses TRBV2 and TRBJ2-7; possible D gene TRBD2, 5 bases. V lost 9 bases and J 0 bases, leaving 9 bases between the germline ends. The CDR3 totals 12 residues. In germline, CDR1 is SNHLY, CDR2 FYNNEI. The CDR3 coding sequence is TGTGCCAGTTTACTAGACTCCTACGAGCAGTACTTC. Its protein is CASLLDSYEQYF.

The DNA for the CDR3 is TGCGCCAGCAGGGGATATTGGGAGGAGGACGAGCAGTACTTC. Protein sequence: CASRGYWEEDEQYF. The chain couples TRBV5-1 to TRBJ2-7, with D perhaps matching TRBD2 (6 bases). Looked up from germline, CDR1 is SGHRS and CDR2 is YFSETQ. V lost 5 bases and J lost 5, with 17 bases in between. This CDR3 has 14 amino acids.

The chain joins TRBV20-1 to TRBJ2-1; D may be TRBD1 (6 bases). Trimming removed 3 bases at V and 8 bases at J, with 11 bases between. The CDR3 consists of 12 residues. CDR1 is DFQATT, CDR2 SNEGSKA, per germline (reference sequence). CDR3 DNA sequence: TGCAGTGCTAGCGTACACAGGGATGAGCAGTTCTTC. It codes for CSASVHRDEQFF.

The table lists this clonotype with many counts. The V call is TRBV12-3 or TRBV12-4, the J call TRBJ2-7; D is undetermined. There are 12 residues in the CDR3. V gave up 6 bases and J gave up 3 bases, with 9 bases separating them. CDR3 DNA sequence: TGTGCCAGCAGCCGAGGCGGCTACGAGCAGTACTTC. This sequence encodes CASSRGGYEQYF.

CDR3 sequence reads: CASSGQVSADTQYF. For the CDR3, the DNA is TGTGCCAGCAGTGGACAGGTCTCGGCCGATACGCAGTATTTT. The chain has TRBV2 and TRBJ2-3; TRBD1 might be the D (6 bases). The V end lost 4 bases, the J end lost 6 bases, and 14 bases lay between the germline ends. The V gene's germline CDR1 is SNHLY and CDR2 FYNNEI. The CDR3 covers 14 residues.

This clonotype was observed many times. This chain joins TRBV11-2 and TRBJ2-3; unclear D gene. There are 18 residues in the CDR3. The germline V gene encodes CDR1 SGHAT and CDR2 FQNNGV. V was cut by 4 bases and J by 1 base, with 21 bases left in between. The CDR3 DNA follows: TGTGCCAGCAGCTCCAAGCCCCCAAAGATGGCAGGCACAGATACGCAGTATTTT. This codes for CASSSKPPKMAGTDTQYF.

In its sample, this clonotype was seen a few times. The chain uses TRBV6-5 and TRBJ2-2, with 8 bases aligning to TRBD2. This CDR3 has 15 residues. The J segment lost 10 bases and the V segment lost 0 bases, leaving 7 bases of the junction unmatched. The germline V gene has CDR1 MNHEY and CDR2 SVGAGI. The DNA for the CDR3 is TGTGCCAGCAGTTACTCAGGGCTAGCGGGCGAGGAGCTGTTTTTT. It codes for CASSYSGLAGEELFF.

This clonotype showed up just a few times. The chain recombines TRBV20-1 with TRBJ2-3; 7 bases match TRBD1. The CDR3 is 15 residues long. Germline V gene sequence: CDR1 DFQATT, CDR2 SNEGSKA (reference sequence). V shed 5 bases, J shed 1 base, and the junction held 9 bases outside the gene matches. The CDR3 spells CSAPPLGTGTDTQYF. The CDR3 nucleotides read TGCAGTGCTCCCCCGCTGGGGACAGGCACAGATACGCAGTATTTT.

J is TRBJ2-3 and V is TRBV14; possible D gene TRBD2, 5 bases. Trimming removed 4 bases at V and 5 bases at J, with 13 bases between. Germline V gives CDR1 SGHDN, CDR2 FVKESK. The CDR3 spans 14 residues. The CDR3 loop is CASSPRRAGDTQYF. The CDR3 coding sequence is TGTGCCAGCAGCCCCCGGCGCGCGGGAGATACGCAGTATTTT.

This clonotype was seen only a few times. V usage is TRBV12-3 or TRBV12-4 and J usage is TRBJ2-7; D may be TRBD1 (6 bases). CDR3 size: 12 residues. V lost 7 bases to trimming and J lost 6 bases, with 13 bases between them. CDR3 sequence (DNA): TGTGCCAGCAAAATCCGAGGGGGCGAGCAGTACTTC. Translation: CASKIRGGEQYF.

This clonotype was recorded many times. The CDR3 loop reads CASSSSPADTQYF. The CDR3 bases are TGTGCCAGCAGCTCCTCCCCAGCAGATACGCAGTATTTT. This chain links TRBV7-6 with TRBJ2-3; no reliable D call. This CDR3 spans 13 amino acids. Trimming removed 4 bases at V and 4 bases at J, with 9 bases between. The germline V gene has CDR1 SGHVS and CDR2 FNYEAQ.

This clonotype has only a few counts. V and J are TRBV12-3 or TRBV12-4 and TRBJ1-2, with 9 bases identical to TRBD1. The CDR3 length is 14 residues. J was trimmed by 3 bases and V by 4 bases; bases with no gene match: 3. This chain's CDR3 is CASSYTGGDYGYTF. The DNA for the CDR3 is TGTGCCAGCAGTTATACAGGGGGCGACTATGGCTACACCTTC.